This TCR beta chain was retrieved from a study of patients and donors after allogeneic stem cell transplantation. Trimming shortened V by 4 bases and J by 4 bases, and 13 bases separated the two germline ends. This CDR3 is built from 14 residues. CDR1 is SGHTA and CDR2 is FQGTGA in the germline V gene. TCRdb re-derived calls from the RT-PCR reads in MiXCR, one entry per CDR3 protein. The table records around 2,000 distinct CDR3 sequences, around 4.5% of them present only once. This clonotype is labeled medium-sized (0.01 to 0.1%). The source material was blood, either unsorted or a sorted T cell fraction (not recorded which). The chain recombines TRBV7-3 with TRBJ1-1; D remains ambiguous. The receptor was derived from a human donor who was either an allogeneic HSCT recipient or a stem cell or donor lymphocyte infusion donor (not recorded which). It is not recorded whose cells these are; they may come from a transplant donor. CDR3 loop: CASSSSSWVTEAFF. For the CDR3, the DNA is TGTGCCAGCAGCTCTTCGAGCTGGGTCACTGAAGCTTTCTTT.